These 26 T cell receptor beta chains originate from one sample sequenced in a study of blood T cell repertoires in COVID-19. The assay was immunoSEQ multiplex PCR, and TCRdb's table has in-frame clones only and misses some. The sample yields about 190,000 clones, 90% seen once. Sequencing was carried out using peripheral blood. These receptors all come from a man in his fifties or sixties with acute or convalescent COVID-19.

The V call is TRBV3-1 (or the pseudogene TRBV3-2), the J call TRBJ2-5, with 7 bases matching TRBD2. The CDR3 loop spans 14 amino acids. With V trimmed by 0 bases and J by 3 bases, 1 base remained unmatched. Germline loops: CDR1 LGHDT, CDR2 YNNKEL (reference sequence). As DNA, the CDR3 is TGTGCCAGCAGCCAAGAAGGGAGGGAAGAGACCCAGTACTTC. Translation gives CASSQEGREETQYF.

This chain links TRBV5-1 with TRBJ1-2, with TRBD1 as a possible D gene (5 bases). CDR1 and CDR2 from the germline V gene are SGHRS and YFSETQ. The V end lost 1 base, the J end lost 1 base, and 8 bases lay between the germline ends. The CDR3 loop spans 14 amino acids. The CDR3 DNA is TGCGCCAGCAGCTTGACAGACAGTAACTATGGCTACACCTTC. This codes for CASSLTDSNYGYTF.

J is TRBJ1-6 and V is TRBV5-4; no definite D call. The CDR3 has 13 residues. In germline, CDR1 is SGHNT, CDR2 YYREEE (reference sequence). V lost 5 bases, J lost 7 bases, and 10 bases lay in between. The CDR3 coding sequence is TGTGCCAGCAGGGGCCCCTTGAATTCACCCCTCCACTTT. This encodes CASRGPLNSPLHF.

DNA for the CDR3: TGTGCCAGCCGGGGACACCTGGTTTCAGGAGTTGAAAAACTGTTTTTT. It encodes CASRGHLVSGVEKLFF. The V call is TRBV27, the J call TRBJ1-4; TRBD1 might be the D (6 bases). Trimming cost V 8 bases and J 7 bases, with 23 bases left between them. The length of the CDR3 is 16 residues. The germline V gene has CDR1 MNHEY and CDR2 SMNVEV (reference sequence).

CDR3 protein: CASSWLQTQYF. The CDR3 DNA sequence: TGTGCCAGCAGTTGGCTTCAGACCCAGTACTTC. The chain employs TRBV6-2 or TRBV6-3 and TRBJ2-5, with D hard to call. CDR1 MNHEY and CDR2 SVGEGT come from the germline V gene. V lost 4 bases, J lost 6 bases, and 6 bases lay in between. The CDR3 loop spans 11 amino acids.

This clone was counted once. The rearrangement uses TRBV6-1 and TRBJ2-7, with D perhaps TRBD1 (5 bases). CDR3 length: 13 amino acids. The V end lost 2 bases, the J end lost 7 bases, and 12 bases lay between the germline ends. Germline lookup yields CDR1 MNHNS and CDR2 SASEGT. The CDR3 reads CASSEYGAREQYF. CDR3 DNA: TGTGCCAGCAGTGAATATGGGGCCCGGGAGCAGTACTTC.

V usage is TRBV19 and J usage is TRBJ2-1; the match to TRBD2 covers 11 bases. This CDR3 region has 15 residues. Germline V gives CDR1 LNHDA, CDR2 SQIVND (reference sequence). V gave up 3 bases and J gave up 2 bases; unmatched junction bases: 0. The CDR3 reads CASSMTSGTYNEQFF. In DNA form, the CDR3 reads TGTGCCAGTAGTATGACTAGCGGGACCTACAATGAGCAGTTCTTC.

The chain recombines TRBV28 with TRBJ1-1; D is uncertain. CDR3 size: 14 residues. Germline-derived CDR1 and CDR2 are MDHEN and SYDVKM. The V gene lost 2 bases and the J gene lost 2 bases, with 9 bases spanning the gap. CDR3 residues: CASSLPGRNTEAFF. CDR3 sequence (DNA): TGTGCCAGCAGTTTACCGGGTAGAAACACTGAAGCTTTCTTT.

The chain joins TRBV28 to TRBJ1-1; 8 nucleotides agree with TRBD1. Germline lookup yields CDR1 MDHEN and CDR2 SYDVKM. This CDR3 comprises 14 residues. J lost 12 bases, V lost 4 bases, and 13 bases had no gene match. CDR3 protein: CASSSFRGPGGTFF. Written as DNA, the CDR3 is TGTGCCAGCAGTTCGTTCAGGGGGCCGGGCGGGACTTTCTTT.

This chain uses TRBV3-1 (or the pseudogene TRBV3-2) with TRBJ1-1, with 9 bases lining up with TRBD1. The CDR3 loop spans 17 amino acids. Germline V gene lookup returns CDR1 LGHDT and CDR2 YNNKEL (reference sequence). J lost 9 bases, V lost 4 bases, and 18 bases had no gene match. The CDR3 is CASSPVSGTGFVGKAFF. CDR3 nucleotides: TGTGCCAGCAGCCCCGTATCCGGGACAGGGTTCGTTGGGAAAGCTTTCTTT.

J is TRBJ2-3 and V is TRBV11-2, with D perhaps matching TRBD2 (6 bases). The CDR3 spans 15 residues. V lost 3 bases, J lost 2 bases, and 12 bases lay in between. CDR1 and CDR2 from the germline V gene are SGHAT and FQNNGV. CDR3 sequence (DNA): TGTGCCAGCAGCTTTACGGGGGAACCCACAGATACGCAGTATTTT. It specifies CASSFTGEPTDTQYF.

The V and J genes are TRBV7-3 and TRBJ2-1; 7 positions agree with TRBD1. The CDR3 runs to 13 residues. CDR1 is SGHTA and CDR2 is FQGTGA in the germline V gene. Trimming removed 4 bases from V and 5 bases from J; junction bases left unmatched: 2. CDR3 amino acids: CASSWGQNNEQFF. DNA for the CDR3: TGTGCCAGCAGCTGGGGACAGAACAATGAGCAGTTCTTC.

As DNA, the CDR3 is TGTGCCACCGGGGTGGGGAACCAAGAGACCCAGTACTTC. Protein product: CATGVGNQETQYF. V and J are TRBV28 and TRBJ2-5; a weak D match, TRBD2 (5 bases). The length of the CDR3 is 13 residues. Germline lookup yields CDR1 MDHEN and CDR2 SYDVKM. V lost 10 bases, J lost 0 bases, and 12 bases lay in between.

The V call is TRBV6-2 or TRBV6-3, the J call TRBJ1-1, with D possibly matching TRBD1 (6 bases). The CDR3 has 13 amino acids. Per germline, CDR1 MNHEY and CDR2 SVGEGT. V was clipped by 4 bases and J by 13 bases, with 19 bases between them. CDR3 nucleotides: TGTGCCAGCAGTTTGCGCAGACAGGATGCACATTTCTTT. Translation gives CASSLRRQDAHFF.

J is TRBJ1-4 and V is TRBV27, with TRBD1 identical over 8 bases. The CDR3 has 17 amino acids. V lost 5 bases to trimming and J lost 8 bases; unmatched junction nucleotides: 16. Germline loops: CDR1 MNHEY, CDR2 SMNVEV (reference sequence). The CDR3 loop reads CASSPQGAMILVEKLFF. The CDR3 DNA reads TGTGCCAGCAGTCCGCAGGGGGCCATGATTTTGGTAGAAAAACTGTTTTTT.

The chain combines TRBV5-4 with TRBJ2-6, with D perhaps TRBD2 (7 bases). CDR1 SGHNT and CDR2 YYREEE come from the germline V gene (reference sequence). The V and J ends lost 4 bases and 2 bases respectively, with 13 bases between them. This CDR3 region has 16 residues. The CDR3 here is CASSQIGGPGANVLTF. CDR3 in DNA: TGTGCCAGCAGCCAAATCGGGGGGCCTGGGGCCAACGTCCTGACTTTC. The full variable domain, rest sourced from reference TRBV5-4 and TRBJ2-6, is ETGVTQSPTHLIKTRGQQVTLRCSSQSGHNTVSWYQQALGQGPQFIFQYYREEENGRGNFPPRFSGLQFPNYSSELNVNALELDDSALYLCASSQIGGPGANVLTFGAGSRLTVL.

The sample holds one count of this clone. The chain carries TRBV27 and TRBJ2-7; perhaps TRBD2 as D (6 bases). The CDR3 sequence is 14 residues long. The germline V gene has CDR1 MNHEY and CDR2 SMNVEV (reference sequence). V lost 4 bases to trimming and J lost 2 bases, with 12 bases between them. CDR3 DNA sequence: TGTGCCAGCAGTTCCCACGGGAGAGCCTACGAGCAGTACTTC. This gives the protein CASSSHGRAYEQYF.

The V gene is TRBV30, the J gene TRBJ2-3; a weak D match, TRBD2 (6 bases). Germline V gives CDR1 GTSNPN, CDR2 SVGIG (reference sequence). The V end was cut by 8 bases, the J end by 1 base, with 16 bases between. The length of the CDR3 is 14 residues. The chain's CDR3 is CAGARGEGTDTQYF. DNA for the CDR3: TGTGCCGGGGCCCGCGGGGAGGGCACAGATACGCAGTATTTT.

The V and J genes are TRBV27 and TRBJ1-4; no clear D. Trimming removed 3 bases at V and 14 bases at J, with 16 bases between. The CDR3 totals 13 residues. The V gene's germline CDR1 is MNHEY and CDR2 SMNVEV (reference sequence). CDR3 in amino acids: CASSFDFLGRLFF. CDR3 DNA: TGTGCCAGCAGTTTCGACTTCTTAGGGAGGCTGTTTTTT.

The chain recombines TRBV10-3 with TRBJ1-5; D might be TRBD1 (6 bases). The CDR3 sequence is 14 residues long. From germline, CDR1 is ENHRY and CDR2 SYGVKD. Trimming removed 2 bases at V and 4 bases at J, with 9 bases between. The CDR3 reads CAISENRENQPQHF. CDR3 nucleotides: TGTGCCATCAGTGAGAACAGGGAGAATCAGCCCCAGCATTTT.

The V gene is TRBV7-2, the J gene TRBJ1-4, with 9 bases fitting TRBD1. The CDR3 spans 15 residues. Germline loops: CDR1 SGHTA, CDR2 FQGNSA. V gave up 4 bases and J gave up 7 bases; unmatched junction bases: 7. For the CDR3, the DNA is TGTGCCAGCAGCTCCACAGGGGGCGGTGGTGAAAAACTGTTTTTT. This codes for CASSSTGGGGEKLFF.

The rearrangement joins TRBV5-1 to TRBJ2-2; no clear D. The V gene's germline CDR1 is SGHRS and CDR2 YFSETQ. The CDR3 spans 15 residues. V lost 2 bases and J lost 0, with 8 bases in between. The CDR3 spells CASSFDWTNTGELFF. In DNA form, the CDR3 reads TGCGCCAGCAGCTTCGACTGGACGAACACCGGGGAGCTGTTTTTT.

The rearrangement joins TRBV4-1 to TRBJ2-6; 7 nucleotides match TRBD2. The CDR3 consists of 18 residues. V shed 3 bases and J 0 bases; nucleotides not matched to a gene: 8. Germline V gene sequence: CDR1 MGHRA, CDR2 YSYEKL. Here the CDR3 reads CASSQGHGGYSGANVLTF. CDR3 coding DNA: TGCGCCAGCAGCCAGGGCCACGGGGGGTACTCTGGGGCCAACGTCCTGACTTTC.

This chain joins TRBV27 and TRBJ2-7, with D possibly being TRBD2 (6 bases). The CDR3 consists of 15 residues. From germline, CDR1 is MNHEY and CDR2 SMNVEV (reference sequence). V was clipped by 0 bases and J by 2 bases, with 11 bases between them. In DNA form, the CDR3 reads TGTGCCAGCAGTTTATCTGGGACTCTAACCTACGAGCAGTACTTC. This gives the protein CASSLSGTLTYEQYF.

J is TRBJ1-2 and V is TRBV9; 7 bases match TRBD1. Germline V gene lookup returns CDR1 SGDLS and CDR2 YYNGEE. The V and J ends lost 4 bases and 2 bases, in that order; junction bases with no gene match: 11. The CDR3 consists of 16 residues. CDR3 amino acids: CASSPRVGTDNYGYTF. The DNA for the CDR3 is TGTGCCAGCAGCCCGCGGGTAGGGACAGACAACTATGGCTACACCTTC.

This clone was detected only once. CDR3 protein: CASSFRRENTEAFF. The CDR3 DNA reads as TGTGCCAGCAGTTTTAGGCGGGAAAACACTGAAGCTTTCTTT. The J gene is TRBJ1-1, the V gene TRBV27, with no clear D. Germline V gene lookup returns CDR1 MNHEY and CDR2 SMNVEV (reference sequence). The CDR3 runs 14 residues. V lost 3 bases and J 2 bases, leaving 10 bases between the germline ends.